These T cell receptor beta chains were read from a single sample in a study of beta chain features in type 1 diabetes. The data were produced by immunoSEQ multiplex PCR, yet TCRdb's version contains in-frame clones alone and is incomplete. The sample has about 250,000 clones, 14% seen once; the top ten hold around 0.03%. Sequencing was carried out using naive CD4+ T cells from blood. These receptors came from a woman aged 40-49 years in good health. Both conserved end residues are part of each CDR3. A D gene is named only where the DNA matches it firmly. Not all rows give a size; the values are once, few, many and, for expanded clones, a class.

clone_size: NA; j_call: TRBJ1-1; d_call: NA; v_call: TRBV11-1; cdr3_aa: CASSLQEDTEAFF; cdr3_nt: TGTGCCAGCAGCTTACAGGAGGACACTGAAGCTTTCTTT
clone_size: few; j_call: TRBJ2-7; d_call: NA; v_call: TRBV7-8; cdr3_aa: CASSLVVSRASYEQYF; cdr3_nt: TGTGCCAGCAGCTTAGTCGTTTCGCGGGCATCCTACGAGCAGTACTTC
clone_size: few; j_call: TRBJ1-5; d_call: TRBD1; v_call: TRBV19; cdr3_aa: CASTWTGGVGQPQHF; cdr3_nt: TGTGCCAGTACTTGGACAGGGGGTGTCGGTCAGCCCCAGCATTTT
clone_size: few; j_call: TRBJ2-1; d_call: TRBD1; v_call: TRBV19; cdr3_aa: CASSTGGAVYNEQFF; cdr3_nt: TGTGCCAGTAGTACAGGGGGCGCGGTCTACAATGAGCAGTTCTTC
clone_size: NA; j_call: TRBJ2-7; d_call: TRBD2; v_call: TRBV19; cdr3_aa: CASSASGGVSTGTYEQYF; cdr3_nt: TGTGCCAGTAGTGCTAGCGGGGGGGTTTCCACAGGTACCTACGAGCAGTACTTC
clone_size: few; j_call: TRBJ2-2; d_call: TRBD2; v_call: TRBV5-8; cdr3_aa: CASSLAGDAKNTGELFF; cdr3_nt: TGTGCCAGCAGCCTAGCGGGGGACGCCAAGAACACCGGGGAGCTGTTTTTT
clone_size: NA; j_call: TRBJ1-2; d_call: NA; v_call: TRBV28; cdr3_aa: CASSLGYYGYTF; cdr3_nt: TGTGCCAGCAGTCTCGGGTACTATGGCTACACCTTC
clone_size: few; j_call: TRBJ2-1; d_call: TRBD2; v_call: TRBV7-6; cdr3_aa: CASSLGLAGSRDEQFF; cdr3_nt: TGTGCCAGCAGCTTAGGGCTAGCGGGATCTAGGGATGAGCAGTTCTTC
clone_size: few; j_call: TRBJ2-5; d_call: TRBD2; v_call: TRBV18; cdr3_aa: CASSPWRTSGETQYF; cdr3_nt: TGTGCCAGCTCACCCTGGAGAACTAGCGGGGAGACCCAGTACTTC
clone_size: few; j_call: TRBJ2-7; d_call: NA; v_call: TRBV7-2; cdr3_aa: CASSRGAMAYEQYF; cdr3_nt: TGTGCCAGCAGCCGCGGGGCGATGGCCTACGAGCAGTACTTC
clone_size: NA; j_call: TRBJ1-1; d_call: NA; v_call: TRBV9; cdr3_aa: CASSVATEVTEAFF; cdr3_nt: TGTGCCAGCAGCGTAGCGACAGAAGTCACTGAAGCTTTCTTT
clone_size: few; j_call: TRBJ2-5; d_call: NA; v_call: TRBV11-2; cdr3_aa: CASSPSRQETQYF; cdr3_nt: TGTGCCAGCAGCCCAAGTAGACAGGAGACCCAGTACTTC
clone_size: few; j_call: TRBJ2-7; d_call: TRBD1; v_call: TRBV28; cdr3_aa: CASSDFPGQGFYEQYF; cdr3_nt: TGTGCCAGCAGTGATTTTCCGGGACAGGGCTTCTACGAGCAGTACTTC
clone_size: NA; j_call: TRBJ2-3; d_call: NA; v_call: TRBV5-1; cdr3_aa: CASRFGGASTDTQYF; cdr3_nt: TGCGCCAGCAGGTTCGGGGGAGCCAGCACAGATACGCAGTATTTT
clone_size: few; j_call: TRBJ1-5; d_call: TRBD1; v_call: TRBV4-3; cdr3_aa: CASSQDGTGLQPQHF; cdr3_nt: TGCGCCAGCAGCCAAGACGGGACAGGCTTGCAGCCCCAGCATTTT
clone_size: few; j_call: TRBJ1-1; d_call: TRBD1; v_call: TRBV27; cdr3_aa: CASSARDSGAFF; cdr3_nt: TGTGCCAGCAGTGCAAGGGACAGTGGAGCTTTCTTT
clone_size: NA; j_call: TRBJ1-6; d_call: TRBD1; v_call: TRBV6-5; cdr3_aa: CASSAGQGGTSLHF; cdr3_nt: TGTGCCAGCAGTGCGGGACAGGGGGGTACCTCCCTCCACTTT
clone_size: NA; j_call: TRBJ2-7; d_call: NA; v_call: TRBV6-5; cdr3_aa: CASRQGLPRDEQYF; cdr3_nt: TGTGCCAGCAGACAAGGACTACCCAGGGACGAGCAGTACTTC